Shown below are 3 T cell receptor beta chains from a single sample sequenced in a study of T-cell memory formation after mild COVID-19. TCRdb independently ran MiXCR on the 5' RACE reads; one entry per CDR3 protein. The sample consists of around 340,000 distinct CDR3 sequences, 20% to 25% of them appearing once. The sample comprised PBMCs or a T cell subset sorted from them (not recorded which). The receptors were gathered from an adult woman who had mild COVID-19 (a few samples of this study predate the infection). Cell type and time point are not known.

The chain couples TRBV10-2 to TRBJ2-1; 10 bases match TRBD1. J gave up 5 bases and V 6 bases, and 7 bases lay outside the gene matches. This CDR3 has 15 amino acids. Germline V gene lookup returns CDR1 WSHSY and CDR2 SAAADI. The CDR3 nucleotides are TGCGCCAGCAGAGCCGGGGGACAGGGGCACAATGAGCAGTTCTTC. Translating it yields CASRAGGQGHNEQFF.

This chain connects TRBV13 to TRBJ2-3; 12 nucleotides line up with TRBD2. V lost 5 bases to trimming and J lost 9 bases; unmatched junction nucleotides: 12. Per the germline V gene, CDR1 is PRHDT and CDR2 is FYEKMQ (reference sequence). The CDR3 has 16 amino acids. CDR3 in DNA: TGTGCCAGCAGCCCCGCTAGCGGGGGGGCGAGCTGGACGCAGTATTTT. This codes for CASSPASGGASWTQYF.

This clonotype was counted a few times. CDR3 coding DNA: TGTGCCACCAGCAGACGTCCAGGTACTTCCTACGAGCAGTACTTC. Residues: CATSRRPGTSYEQYF. The J gene is TRBJ2-7, the V gene TRBV15, with D unclear. The CDR3 runs to 15 residues. The germline gives CDR1 LNHNV, CDR2 YYDKDF (reference sequence). With 2 bases removed from V and 1 base from J, the gap between germline ends came to 12 bases.